The 8 T cell receptor beta chains presented below share a single source sample, sequenced in a study of cytomegalovirus exposure and HLA in healthy donors. The PCR ran on 60 Vbeta and 13 Jbeta primers. The assay was immunoSEQ multiplex PCR, and TCRdb's table has in-frame clones only and misses some. The table has about 150,000 clones, 63% seen once; the top ten hold approximately 6.5%. Sequencing used PBMCs. The origin of the receptors is a woman in her sixties in good health and CMV-seropositive.

This clone turned up a few times. This chain connects TRBV11-2 to TRBJ2-7, with a tentative D call TRBD2 (5 bases). CDR1 and CDR2 (germline): SGHAT, FQNNGV. Trimming left V 2 bases short and J 6 bases short, with 5 bases between. The CDR3 totals 11 residues. The DNA for the CDR3 is TGTGCCAGCAGCTTAAGCGGCGAGCAGTACTTC. Its protein product is CASSLSGEQYF.

V usage is TRBV5-6 and J usage is TRBJ1-2; 7 bases match TRBD1. Germline CDR1 is SGHDT and CDR2 is YYEEEE. The CDR3 length is 14 residues. V shed 4 bases and J 4 bases; nucleotides not matched to a gene: 7. DNA of the CDR3: TGTGCCAGCAGCGCCGGGACAGTTCTCTATGGCTACACCTTC. Residues: CASSAGTVLYGYTF.

This chain links TRBV9 with TRBJ2-5; 9 positions agree with TRBD2. This CDR3 spans 18 amino acids. CDR1 SGDLS and CDR2 YYNGEE come from the germline V gene. The V gene end was trimmed by 4 bases and the J gene end by 5 bases; junction bases not matched to a gene: 18. This chain's CDR3 is CASSPSPPLAGVGETQYF. CDR3 DNA: TGTGCCAGCAGCCCTTCTCCCCCCTTAGCGGGAGTGGGCGAGACCCAGTACTTC.

The chain uses TRBV4-1 and TRBJ2-5; D is ambiguous. V lost 1 base to trimming and J lost 5 bases, with 23 bases between them. CDR1 is MGHRA and CDR2 is YSYEKL in the germline V gene. The CDR3 sequence is 18 residues long. CDR3 sequence reads: CASSQVASTQMIWETQYF. CDR3 sequence (DNA): TGCGCCAGCAGCCAAGTTGCCTCTACACAGATGATATGGGAGACCCAGTACTTC.

The chain carries TRBV7-3 and TRBJ2-3; 7 bases align to TRBD2. Germline CDR1 and CDR2: SGHTA and FQGTGA. The CDR3 is 15 residues long. After removal of 5 bases from V and 2 bases from J, the junction contained 7 bases not matched to a gene. The CDR3: CASSLYGTNTDTQYF. For the CDR3, the DNA is TGTGCCAGCAGCCTCTACGGGACTAACACAGATACGCAGTATTTT.

This chain joins TRBV6-1 and TRBJ1-3, with D hard to call. CDR3 length: 15 residues. Germline CDR1 MNHNS, CDR2 SASEGT. V lost 5 bases and J lost 0, with 11 bases in between. CDR3 in DNA: TGTGCCAGCAGTTCTGCGGGAAGCTCTGGAAACACCATATATTTT. This gives the protein CASSSAGSSGNTIYF.

The chain links TRBV5-4 to TRBJ1-4; 8 positions agree with TRBD1. The CDR3 totals 15 residues. Germline values: CDR1 SGHNT, CDR2 YYREEE (reference sequence). Losses at the gene ends were 1 base for V and 7 bases for J; bases not matched to a gene: 6. CDR3 region: CASSLRAQGAEKLFF. The CDR3 DNA reads as TGTGCCAGCAGCTTGAGAGCCCAGGGGGCTGAAAAACTGTTTTTT.

The sample holds a few counts of this clone. V is TRBV10-3 and J is TRBJ2-3; 7 positions agree with TRBD2. The CDR3 covers 14 residues. The junction had 1 base not matched to a gene; V was cut back by 4 bases and J by 0 bases. Germline values: CDR1 ENHRY, CDR2 SYGVKD. The CDR3 loop reads CAISGSGSTDTQYF. As DNA, the CDR3 is TGTGCCATCAGTGGTAGCGGGAGCACAGATACGCAGTATTTT.